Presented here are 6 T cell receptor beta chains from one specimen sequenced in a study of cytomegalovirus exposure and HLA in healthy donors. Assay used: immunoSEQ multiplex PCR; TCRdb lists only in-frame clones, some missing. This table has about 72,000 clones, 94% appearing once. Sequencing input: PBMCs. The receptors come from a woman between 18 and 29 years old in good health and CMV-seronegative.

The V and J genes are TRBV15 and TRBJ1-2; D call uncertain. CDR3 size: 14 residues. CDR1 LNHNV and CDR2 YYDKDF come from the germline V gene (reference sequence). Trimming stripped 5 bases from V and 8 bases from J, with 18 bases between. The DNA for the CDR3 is TGTGCCACCAGCGTCGAGGGCGCAGCCACCGGCTACACCTTC. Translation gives CATSVEGAATGYTF. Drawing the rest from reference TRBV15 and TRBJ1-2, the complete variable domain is DAMVIQNPRYQVTQFGKPVTLSCSQTLNHNVMYWYQQKSSQAPKLLFHYYDKDFNNEADTPDNFQSRRPNTSFCFLDIRSPGLGDTAMYLCATSVEGAATGYTFGSGTRLTVV.

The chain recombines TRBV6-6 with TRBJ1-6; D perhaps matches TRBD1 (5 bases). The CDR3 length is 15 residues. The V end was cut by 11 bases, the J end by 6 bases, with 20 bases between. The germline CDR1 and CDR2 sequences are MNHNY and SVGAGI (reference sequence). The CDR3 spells CAGRSKEGLNSPLHF. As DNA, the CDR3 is TGTGCCGGACGATCCAAGGAGGGGCTTAATTCACCCCTCCACTTT.

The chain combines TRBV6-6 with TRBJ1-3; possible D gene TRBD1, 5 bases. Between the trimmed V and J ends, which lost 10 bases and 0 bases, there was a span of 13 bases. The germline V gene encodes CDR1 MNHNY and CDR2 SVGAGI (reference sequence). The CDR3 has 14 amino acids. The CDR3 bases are TGTGCCACCGGGGGGGGGAGCTCTGGAAACACCATATATTTT. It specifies CATGGGSSGNTIYF.

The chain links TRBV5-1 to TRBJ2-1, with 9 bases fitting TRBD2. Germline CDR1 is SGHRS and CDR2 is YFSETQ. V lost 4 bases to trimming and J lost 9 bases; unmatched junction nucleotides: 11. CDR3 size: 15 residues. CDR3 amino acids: CASSSSGGGAGEQFF. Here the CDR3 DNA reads TGCGCCAGCAGCAGCAGTGGCGGGGGGGCGGGTGAGCAGTTCTTC.

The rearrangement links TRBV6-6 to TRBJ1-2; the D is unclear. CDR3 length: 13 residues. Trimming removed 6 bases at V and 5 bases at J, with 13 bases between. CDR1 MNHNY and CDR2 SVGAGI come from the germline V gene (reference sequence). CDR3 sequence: CASRVGLSYGYTF. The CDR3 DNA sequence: TGTGCCAGCAGAGTAGGACTCTCTTATGGCTACACCTTC.

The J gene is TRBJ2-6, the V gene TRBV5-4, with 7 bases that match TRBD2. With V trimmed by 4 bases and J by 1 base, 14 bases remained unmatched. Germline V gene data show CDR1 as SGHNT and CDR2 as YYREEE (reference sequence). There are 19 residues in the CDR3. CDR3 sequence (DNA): TGTGCCAGCAGCACGGGAGGCGGGACTGAAGAGTCTGGGGCCAACGTCCTGACTTTC. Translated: CASSTGGGTEESGANVLTF.